These 13 T cell receptor beta chains share one sample of origin, sequenced in a study of blood T cells in healthy people across ages. Through a sample-barcoded 5' primer and a J-beta primer mix, a second PCR was run for roughly 6 to 11 cycles. MiXCR was run by TCRdb on the 5' RACE reads, yielding one entry per CDR3 protein. The data show roughly 2 million distinct CDR3 sequences, with around 50% seen just once and 2.1% held by the top ten. The sample taken for sequencing was blood. Receptors originate from a woman in her forties in good health.

The V gene is TRBV6-2 or TRBV6-3, the J gene TRBJ2-6; weak D call: TRBD1 (6 bases). The CDR3 totals 15 residues. Trimming cost V 2 bases and J 3 bases, with 8 bases left between them. CDR1 and CDR2 from the germline V gene are MNHEY and SVGEGT. The CDR3 region has the DNA TGTGCCAGCAGTTACACAGGGCGTGGGGCCAACGTCCTGACTTTC. Translating it yields CASSYTGRGANVLTF.

The chain employs TRBV19 and TRBJ2-1; 8 bases are a match to TRBD2. Germline-derived CDR1 and CDR2 are LNHDA and SQIVND (reference sequence). The V segment lost 3 bases and the J segment 6 bases; nucleotides outside the gene matches: 13. The CDR3 runs 17 residues. The CDR3: CASSIKDRGGRSNEQFF. CDR3 coding DNA: TGTGCCAGTAGTATTAAGGATCGGGGGGGCCGCTCCAATGAGCAGTTCTTC.

CDR3 region: CASGARDRGYGYTF. Here the CDR3 DNA reads TGTGCCAGCGGCGCCCGAGACAGGGGCTATGGCTACACCTTC. The chain has TRBV9 and TRBJ1-2; 8 bases align to TRBD1. The trim removed 7 bases at V and 4 bases at J, leaving 9 bases unmatched. The CDR3 sequence is 14 residues long. The germline V gene has CDR1 SGDLS and CDR2 YYNGEE.

This clonotype came up a few times. The chain recombines TRBV6-6 with TRBJ2-5, with TRBD2 matching 7 bases. Germline V CDR1 and CDR2: MNHNY, SVGAGI (reference sequence). The V segment lost 8 bases and the J segment 1 base; nucleotides outside the gene matches: 13. This CDR3 comprises 16 residues. The CDR3 loop is CASSGLDLGAQETQYF. CDR3 in DNA: TGTGCCAGCTCTGGACTAGACCTTGGAGCCCAAGAGACCCAGTACTTC.

In nucleotides, the CDR3 is TGTGCCAGCAGCGTACAGGATTACACTGAAGCTTTCTTT. This encodes CASSVQDYTEAFF. The genes are TRBV7-6 and TRBJ1-1; D perhaps matches TRBD1 (5 bases). This CDR3 spans 13 amino acids. The V end was cut by 5 bases, the J end by 3 bases, with 10 bases between. Per germline, CDR1 SGHVS and CDR2 FNYEAQ.

There are a few counts of this clonotype. The rearrangement uses TRBV11-2 and TRBJ2-5, with D perhaps given as TRBD1 or TRBD2 (6 bases each). In germline, CDR1 is SGHAT, CDR2 FQNNGV. The CDR3 is 15 residues long. V lost 5 bases, J lost 0 bases, and 13 bases lay in between. CDR3: CASSGGQTNQETQYF. In DNA, the CDR3 is TGTGCCAGCAGCGGGGGGCAGACTAACCAAGAGACCCAGTACTTC.

This clonotype was observed a handful of times. The J gene is TRBJ2-5, the V gene TRBV20-1, with D hard to call. The CDR3 totals 14 residues. The germline V gene encodes CDR1 DFQATT and CDR2 SNEGSKA (reference sequence). Trimming pared 0 bases from V and 4 bases from J, leaving 12 bases between. The CDR3 protein is CSARDVDRAETQYF. CDR3 coding DNA: TGCAGTGCTAGAGATGTCGACCGCGCAGAGACCCAGTACTTC.

The V call is TRBV20-1, the J call TRBJ1-5; D not certain. CDR3 size: 16 residues. CDR1 and CDR2 (germline): DFQATT, SNEGSKA (reference sequence). V was pared by 3 bases and J by 0 bases, with 15 bases between. CDR3 DNA: TGCAGTGCTAGGGAACCGGACGGAAATAGCAATCAGCCCCAGCATTTT. It yields the protein CSAREPDGNSNQPQHF.

This clonotype was counted ten times or more. This chain uses TRBV29-1 with TRBJ2-1; 12 bases are a match to TRBD2. Germline CDR1 SQVTM, CDR2 ANQGSEA. J lost 8 bases, V lost 7 bases, and 12 bases had no gene match. The CDR3 is made up of 15 amino acids. DNA for the CDR3: TGCAGCGCCGTCCGACTAGCGGGGGTGGGGGATGAGCAGTTCTTC. It yields the protein CSAVRLAGVGDEQFF.

This chain connects TRBV29-1 to TRBJ2-7; possibly TRBD1 for D (6 bases). This CDR3 is built from 18 residues. The V end lost 7 bases, the J end lost 2 bases, and 30 bases lay between the germline ends. Looked up from germline, CDR1 is SQVTM and CDR2 is ANQGSEA. The CDR3 protein is CSARGERQARPSTYEQYF. The CDR3 DNA follows: TGCAGCGCCCGAGGAGAGCGACAGGCGAGACCTTCGACCTACGAGCAGTACTTC.

The chain joins TRBV6-6 to TRBJ1-1, with 8 bases fitting TRBD1. V dropped 6 bases and J dropped 2; count of bases not matched to a gene: 14. The CDR3 spans 17 residues. The germline V gene encodes CDR1 MNHNY and CDR2 SVGAGI (reference sequence). CDR3 DNA sequence: TGTGCCAGCAGACAAGGACAGGGTTGGCAGAAAAACACTGAAGCTTTCTTT. It specifies CASRQGQGWQKNTEAFF.

The genes are TRBV7-9 and TRBJ2-1; D is unresolved. The V end was cut by 2 bases, the J end by 2 bases, with 10 bases between. This CDR3 is 15 amino acids long. CDR1 SEHNR and CDR2 FQNEAQ come from the germline V gene (reference sequence). CDR3 protein: CASSLIRVPYNEQFF. The CDR3, as DNA: TGTGCCAGCAGCTTAATCCGGGTTCCCTACAATGAGCAGTTCTTC.

The chain is built from TRBV12-3 or TRBV12-4 and TRBJ2-5; D is ambiguous. TRBJ2-1 matches the DNA end more closely, so the J call is doubtful. The CDR3 is 14 residues long. CDR3 protein: CASTVYGPKETQFF. CDR3 in DNA: TGTGCCAGCACAGTTTATGGTCCTAAGGAGACCCAGTTCTTC.